The 16 T cell receptor beta chains below come from one sample, sequenced in a study of blood T cell repertoires in COVID-19. Some clones are missing from TCRdb's copy, which holds only in-frame ones; the method was immunoSEQ multiplex PCR. The profile shows more than 200,000 clones, 70% to 90% of them singletons. The source material was peripheral blood. The receptor set was obtained from a man aged 25 to 45 with active or convalescent COVID-19.

The chain links TRBV23-1 to TRBJ1-2; no reliable D call. TRBV23-1 is sorted into the ORF group, with uncertain function. This CDR3 spans 8 amino acids. V was trimmed by 7 bases and J by 9 bases, leaving 3 bases between them. The CDR3 DNA reads as TGCGCCAGCATCAGCTACACCTTC. It yields the protein CASISYTF.

V is TRBV5-1 and J is TRBJ2-7, with 8 nucleotides matching TRBD1. Germline-derived CDR1 and CDR2 are SGHRS and YFSETQ. There are 14 residues in the CDR3. Trimming cost V 4 bases and J 5 bases; bases outside gene matches: 8. The CDR3 region is CASSPRTGSNEQYF. The CDR3 DNA reads as TGCGCCAGCAGCCCTAGGACAGGGTCTAACGAGCAGTACTTC.

V is TRBV30 and J is TRBJ1-4; a possible D gene is TRBD1 (5 bases). The CDR3 consists of 13 residues. The V gene's germline CDR1 is GTSNPN and CDR2 SVGIG (reference sequence). With 4 bases removed from V and 6 bases from J, the gap between germline ends came to 12 bases. The CDR3 bases are TGTGCCTGGACAGGGAAACGGGATGAAAAACTGTTTTTT. Encoded protein: CAWTGKRDEKLFF. The variable domain in full, completed from reference TRBV30 and TRBJ1-4, reads SQTIHQWPATLVQPVGSPLSLECTVEGTSNPNLYWYRQAAGRGLQLLFYSVGIGQISSEVPQNLSASRPQDRQFILSSKKLLLSDSGFYLCAWTGKRDEKLFFGSGTQLSVL.

The V gene is TRBV6-5, the J gene TRBJ1-5; D might be TRBD1 (5 bases). This CDR3 is 15 amino acids long. V was pared by 6 bases and J by 2 bases, with 14 bases between. Germline CDR1 reads MNHEY; CDR2 reads SVGAGI. CDR3 nucleotide sequence: TGTGCCAGCAGGCGGCAGGGAAGAGGCAATCAGCCCCAGCATTTT. Its translation is CASRRQGRGNQPQHF.

This sequence joins TRBV28 and TRBJ1-3; 7 bases match TRBD1. Looked up from germline, CDR1 is MDHEN and CDR2 is SYDVKM. V was clipped by 6 bases and J by 0 bases; unmatched bases: 11. The length of the CDR3 is 17 residues. The DNA for the CDR3 is TGTGCCAGCAGCTCTTCAGGGGGGTACTACTCTGGAAACACCATATATTTT. Its protein product is CASSSSGGYYSGNTIYF.

This chain uses TRBV5-8 with TRBJ1-4; 9 bases map to TRBD1. V shed 2 bases, J shed 5 bases, and the junction held 13 bases outside the gene matches. The CDR3 spans 18 residues. Germline CDR1 SGHTS, CDR2 YDEGEE. CDR3 in DNA: TGTGCCAGCAGCTTATACCGGGGACAGGGAATCCCAAATGAAAAACTGTTTTTT. Translation gives CASSLYRGQGIPNEKLFF.

The chain has TRBV6-5 and TRBJ1-1, with D perhaps matching TRBD1 (6 bases). CDR1 and CDR2 from the germline V gene are MNHEY and SVGAGI. The V end lost 3 bases, the J end lost 4 bases, and 12 bases lay between the germline ends. This CDR3 has 14 residues. For the CDR3, the DNA is TGTGCCAGCAGTTATGCCCAGGGGACCACTGAAGCTTTCTTT. It is translated as CASSYAQGTTEAFF.

V and J are TRBV4-1 and TRBJ1-1, with 8 bases that match TRBD1. Germline V gives CDR1 MGHRA, CDR2 YSYEKL. This CDR3 has 15 residues. Trimming at V came to 2 bases and at J to 5 bases, leaving 7 bases not matched to a gene. CDR3: CASSQSTGGGTEAFF. CDR3 in DNA: TGCGCCAGCAGCCAATCCACAGGGGGAGGAACTGAAGCTTTCTTT.

The V call is TRBV28, the J call TRBJ2-7; a weak D match, TRBD1 (6 bases). Trimming removed 4 bases from V and 2 bases from J, with 15 bases in between. CDR3 length equals 15 residues. Germline V lookup: CDR1 MDHEN, CDR2 SYDVKM. The DNA for the CDR3 is TGTGCCAGCAGTTCTCCCCAGGGGTTTACCTACGAGCAGTACTTC. Amino acids: CASSSPQGFTYEQYF. The whole variable domain, remainder taken from reference TRBV28 and TRBJ2-7, is DVKVTQSSRYLVKRTGEKVFLECVQDMDHENMFWYRQDPGLGLRLIYFSYDVKMKEKGDIPEGYSVSREKKERFSLILESASTNQTSMYLCASSSPQGFTYEQYFGPGTRLTVT.

The chain couples TRBV4-2 to TRBJ2-7, with 9 bases lining up with TRBD1. The CDR3 loop spans 16 amino acids. V shed 3 bases and J 6 bases; nucleotides not matched to a gene: 12. Germline V lookup: CDR1 LGHNA, CDR2 YNFKEQ. CDR3 nucleotides: TGTGCCAGCAGCCAGGGATCCGGGACAGGGTTGAGCGAGCAGTACTTC. Its protein is CASSQGSGTGLSEQYF.

J is TRBJ1-5 and V is TRBV4-2; D ambiguous. The CDR3 totals 15 residues. The germline V gene has CDR1 LGHNA and CDR2 YNFKEQ. V dropped 0 bases and J dropped 3 bases, with 9 bases sitting between them. In DNA form, the CDR3 reads TGTGCCAGCAGCCAAGATCTAAGTCCCAATCAGCCCCAGCATTTT. This translates into CASSQDLSPNQPQHF.

Written as DNA, the CDR3 is TGTGCCAGCAGAGATCCAGGGGTAGGAGATACGCAGTATTTT. Its protein is CASRDPGVGDTQYF. The chain uses TRBV2 and TRBJ2-3, with D perhaps matching TRBD1 (6 bases). Trimming removed 6 bases at V and 5 bases at J, with 15 bases between. The germline gives CDR1 SNHLY, CDR2 FYNNEI. This CDR3 spans 14 amino acids.

The V and J genes are TRBV19 and TRBJ1-2, with 10 positions matching TRBD1. CDR1 and CDR2 (germline): LNHDA, SQIVND (reference sequence). The CDR3 length is 13 residues. V dropped 6 bases and J dropped 6; count of bases not matched to a gene: 4. This chain's CDR3 is CASSPTGGDGYTF. Written as DNA, the CDR3 is TGTGCCAGTAGCCCGACAGGGGGCGATGGCTACACCTTC.

This chain connects TRBV9 to TRBJ1-2; no definite D call. CDR3 length: 12 residues. With 7 bases removed from V and 0 bases from J, the gap between germline ends came to 7 bases. Looked up from germline, CDR1 is SGDLS and CDR2 is YYNGEE. The CDR3 DNA follows: TGTGCCAGCCAGAGGGCTAACTATGGCTACACCTTC. It is translated as CASQRANYGYTF. The full variable domain, completed using reference TRBV9 and TRBJ1-2, is DSGVTQTPKHLITATGQRVTLRCSPRSGDLSVYWYQQSLDQGLQFLIQYYNGEERAKGNILERFSAQQFPDLHSELNLSSLELGDSALYFCASQRANYGYTFGSGTRLTVV.

This rearrangement joins TRBV4-3 to TRBJ1-4; 8 bases line up with TRBD1. This CDR3 spans 19 amino acids. J lost 4 bases, V lost 0 bases, and 13 bases had no gene match. The germline CDR1 and CDR2 sequences are LGHNA and YSLEER. As DNA, the CDR3 is TGCGCCAGCAGCCAAGATTCTCTCTCGGCAGGGGGCTTTAATGAAAAACTGTTTTTT. It codes for CASSQDSLSAGGFNEKLFF.

This chain connects TRBV9 to TRBJ2-3; D remains ambiguous. V lost 0 bases to trimming and J lost 0 bases, with 11 bases between them. The CDR3 is 16 amino acids. Germline V CDR1 and CDR2: SGDLS, YYNGEE. Here the CDR3 DNA reads TGTGCCAGCAGCGTAGATCCAGATTTCAGCACAGATACGCAGTATTTT. Residues: CASSVDPDFSTDTQYF. Full variable domain (remainder filled in from reference TRBV9 and TRBJ2-3): DSGVTQTPKHLITATGQRVTLRCSPRSGDLSVYWYQQSLDQGLQFLIQYYNGEERAKGNILERFSAQQFPDLHSELNLSSLELGDSALYFCASSVDPDFSTDTQYFGPGTRLTVL.